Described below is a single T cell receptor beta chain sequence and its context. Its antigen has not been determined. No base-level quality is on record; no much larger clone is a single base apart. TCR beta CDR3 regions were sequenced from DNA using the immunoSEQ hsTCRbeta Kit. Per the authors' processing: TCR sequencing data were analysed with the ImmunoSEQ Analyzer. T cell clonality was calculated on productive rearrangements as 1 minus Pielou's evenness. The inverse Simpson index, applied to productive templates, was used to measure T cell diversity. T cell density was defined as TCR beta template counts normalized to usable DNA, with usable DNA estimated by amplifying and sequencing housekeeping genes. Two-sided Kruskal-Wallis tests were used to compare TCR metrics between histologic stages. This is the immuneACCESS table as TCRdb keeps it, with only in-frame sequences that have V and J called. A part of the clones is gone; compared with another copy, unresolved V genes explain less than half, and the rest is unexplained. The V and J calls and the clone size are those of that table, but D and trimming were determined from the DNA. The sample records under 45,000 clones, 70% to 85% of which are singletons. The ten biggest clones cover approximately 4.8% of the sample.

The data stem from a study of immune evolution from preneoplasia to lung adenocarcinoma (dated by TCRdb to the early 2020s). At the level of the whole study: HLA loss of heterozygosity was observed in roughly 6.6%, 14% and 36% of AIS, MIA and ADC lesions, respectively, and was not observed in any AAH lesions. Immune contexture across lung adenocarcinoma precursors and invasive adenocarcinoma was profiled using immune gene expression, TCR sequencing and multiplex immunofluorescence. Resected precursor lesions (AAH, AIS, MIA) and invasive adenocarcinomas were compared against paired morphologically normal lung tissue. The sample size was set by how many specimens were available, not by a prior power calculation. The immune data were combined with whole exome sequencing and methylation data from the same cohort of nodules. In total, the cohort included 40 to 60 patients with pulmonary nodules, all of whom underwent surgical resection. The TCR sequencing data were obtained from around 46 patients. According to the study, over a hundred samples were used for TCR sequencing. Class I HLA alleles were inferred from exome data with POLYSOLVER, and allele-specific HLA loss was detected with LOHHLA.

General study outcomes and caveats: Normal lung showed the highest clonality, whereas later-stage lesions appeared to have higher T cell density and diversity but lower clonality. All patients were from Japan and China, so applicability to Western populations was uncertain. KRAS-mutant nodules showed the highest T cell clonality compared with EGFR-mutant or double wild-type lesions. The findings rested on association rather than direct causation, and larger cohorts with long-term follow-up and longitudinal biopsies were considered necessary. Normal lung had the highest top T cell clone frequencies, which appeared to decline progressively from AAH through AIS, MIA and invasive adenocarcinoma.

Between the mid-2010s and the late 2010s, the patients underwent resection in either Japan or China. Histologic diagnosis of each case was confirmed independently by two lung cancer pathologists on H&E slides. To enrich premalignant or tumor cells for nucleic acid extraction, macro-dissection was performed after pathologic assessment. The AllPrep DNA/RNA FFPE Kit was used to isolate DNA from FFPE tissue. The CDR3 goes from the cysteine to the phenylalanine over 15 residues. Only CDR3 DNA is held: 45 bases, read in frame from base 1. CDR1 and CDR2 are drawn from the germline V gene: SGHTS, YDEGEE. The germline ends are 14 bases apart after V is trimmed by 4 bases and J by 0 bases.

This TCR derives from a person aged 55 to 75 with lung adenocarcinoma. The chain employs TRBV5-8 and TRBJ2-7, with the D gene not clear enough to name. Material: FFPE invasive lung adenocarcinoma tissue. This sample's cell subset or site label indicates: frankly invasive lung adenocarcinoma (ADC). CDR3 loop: CASSPYYVNSYEQYF. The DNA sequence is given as TGTGCCAGCAGCCCATACTACGTTAACTCCTACGAGCAGTACTTC. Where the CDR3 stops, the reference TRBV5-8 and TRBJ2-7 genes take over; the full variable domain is EAGVTQSPTHLIKTRGQQATLRCSPISGHTSVYWYQQALGLGLQFLLWYDEGEERNRGNFPPRFSGRQFPNYSSELNVNALELEDSALYLCASSPYYVNSYEQYFGPGTRLTVT.